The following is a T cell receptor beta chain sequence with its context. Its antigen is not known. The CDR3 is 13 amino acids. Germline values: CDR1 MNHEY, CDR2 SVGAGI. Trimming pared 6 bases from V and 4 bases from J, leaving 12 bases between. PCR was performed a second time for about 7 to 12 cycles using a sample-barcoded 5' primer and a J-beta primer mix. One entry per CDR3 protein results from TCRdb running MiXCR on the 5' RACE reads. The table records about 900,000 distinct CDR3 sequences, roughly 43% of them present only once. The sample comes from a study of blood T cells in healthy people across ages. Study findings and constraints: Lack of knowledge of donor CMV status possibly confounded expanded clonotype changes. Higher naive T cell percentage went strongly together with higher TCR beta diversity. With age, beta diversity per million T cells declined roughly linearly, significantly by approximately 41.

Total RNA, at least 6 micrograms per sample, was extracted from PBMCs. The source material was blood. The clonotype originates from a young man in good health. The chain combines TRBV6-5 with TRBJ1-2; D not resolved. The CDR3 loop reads CASRPTRTYGYTF. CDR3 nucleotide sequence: TGTGCCAGCAGGCCCACCCGGACCTATGGCTACACCTTC.